This note documents a single TCR beta chain sequence. The entry originates in a study of cytomegalovirus exposure and HLA in healthy donors. Repertoires were generated with immunoSEQ multiplex PCR, while TCRdb's copy carries only in-frame clones and drops some. The sample has a few hundred thousand clones, around 87% seen once; the top ten hold more than 0.35%. The CDR3 runs to 15 residues. Trimming removed 0 bases from V and 7 bases from J; junction bases left unmatched: 7. The germline gives CDR1 LNHNV, CDR2 YYDKDF (reference sequence). The TCR was taken from a woman aged 18-29 years in good health and CMV-seronegative. Sequenced input: PBMCs. The V call is TRBV15, the J call TRBJ2-7; 9 nucleotides match TRBD1. CDR3 bases: TGTGCCACCAGCAGAGATTTGGACAGGGGTTGGGAGCAGTACTTC. Translating it yields CATSRDLDRGWEQYF.